Shown below are 25 T cell receptor beta chains from a single sample sequenced in a study of blood T cell repertoires in COVID-19. Clones were read by immunoSEQ multiplex PCR, and TCRdb kept only the in-frame ones, dropping some. The sample includes about 340,000 clones, around four fifths of them seen just once. The sample was peripheral blood. All receptors derive from a man aged 25-45 years with active or convalescent COVID-19.

This clone was picked up one time. The rearrangement joins TRBV5-1 to TRBJ1-5, with 7 bases lining up with TRBD1. The germline V gene encodes CDR1 SGHRS and CDR2 YFSETQ. The CDR3 is made up of 15 amino acids. V shed 2 bases and J 2 bases; nucleotides not matched to a gene: 4. Here the CDR3 DNA reads TGCGCCAGCAGCTTAACAGGGGTGGGCAATCAGCCCCAGCATTTT. Residues: CASSLTGVGNQPQHF. Supplemented by reference TRBV5-1 and TRBJ1-5, the full variable domain reads KAGVTQTPRYLIKTRGQQVTLSCSPISGHRSVSWYQQTPGQGLQFLFEYFSETQRNKGNFPGRFSGRQFSNSRSEMNVSTLELGDSALYLCASSLTGVGNQPQHFGDGTRLSIL.

The V and J genes are TRBV27 and TRBJ2-1; weak D call: TRBD1 (6 bases). The germline gives CDR1 MNHEY, CDR2 SMNVEV (reference sequence). V was cut by 0 bases and J by 4 bases, with 13 bases left in between. The length of the CDR3 is 16 residues. The CDR3 loop reads CASSLSTGIPYNEQFF. The CDR3 DNA reads TGTGCCAGCAGTTTATCCACAGGGATTCCTTACAATGAGCAGTTCTTC.

This chain connects TRBV19 to TRBJ1-6; D is unclear. The CDR3 runs to 15 residues. From germline, CDR1 is LNHDA and CDR2 SQIVND (reference sequence). V lost 8 bases to trimming and J lost 0 bases, with 11 bases between them. Here the CDR3 reads CASRRQSSYNSPLHF. The CDR3, as DNA: TGTGCCAGTCGGAGGCAGAGCTCCTATAATTCACCCCTCCACTTT.

This CDR3 is CASSVGAGSLGNTIYF. For the CDR3, the DNA is TGTGCCAGCAGCGTAGGGGCAGGATCACTTGGAAACACCATATATTTT. The chain has TRBV9 and TRBJ1-3, with D hard to call. This CDR3 has 16 residues. Germline V gene lookup returns CDR1 SGDLS and CDR2 YYNGEE. V was trimmed by 0 bases and J by 3 bases, leaving 13 bases between them.

J is TRBJ1-5 and V is TRBV27; 7 bases agree with TRBD1. The V gene end was trimmed by 8 bases and the J gene end by 0 bases; junction bases not matched to a gene: 7. There are 15 residues in the CDR3. Germline V gene lookup returns CDR1 MNHEY and CDR2 SMNVEV (reference sequence). CDR3 sequence (DNA): TGTGCCAGCCGCCCGGGACAGATTAGCAATCAGCCCCAGCATTTT. This translates into CASRPGQISNQPQHF.

The V and J genes are TRBV6-2 or TRBV6-3 and TRBJ2-3; 11 bases are shared with TRBD2. Germline V CDR1 and CDR2: MNHEY, SVGEGT. There are 15 residues in the CDR3. The trim removed 5 bases at V and 4 bases at J, leaving 5 bases unmatched. The chain's CDR3 is CASSLLAGAADTQYF. CDR3 bases: TGTGCCAGCAGTCTACTAGCGGGAGCGGCAGATACGCAGTATTTT.

There are a few counts of this clone. The chain links TRBV5-1 to TRBJ1-2; 7 bases are shared with TRBD1. The CDR3 length is 15 residues. CDR1 is SGHRS and CDR2 is YFSETQ in the germline V gene. V lost 4 bases to trimming and J lost 3 bases; unmatched junction nucleotides: 9. The CDR3 region is CASSPRQGTYYGYTF. Written as DNA, the CDR3 is TGCGCCAGCAGCCCCCGACAGGGAACCTACTATGGCTACACCTTC.

CDR3 loop: CASSYSGATNEKLFF. For the CDR3, the DNA is TGTGCCAGCAGTTACTCGGGCGCGACTAATGAAAAACTGTTTTTT. This sequence joins TRBV6-2 or TRBV6-3 and TRBJ1-4; D unclear. CDR1 MNHEY and CDR2 SVGEGT come from the germline V gene. V lost 0 bases and J lost 2, with 7 bases in between. CDR3 length: 15 residues.

The chain is built from TRBV5-5 and TRBJ2-2, with TRBD2 identical over 11 bases. V was clipped by 4 bases and J by 2 bases; unmatched bases: 4. The germline V gene encodes CDR1 SGHKS and CDR2 YYEKEE (reference sequence). CDR3 length: 16 amino acids. The CDR3 sequence: CASSLGLAVNTGELFF. In DNA form, the CDR3 reads TGTGCCAGCAGCCTGGGACTAGCGGTTAACACCGGGGAGCTGTTTTTT.

This clone was seen only once. The chain uses TRBV19 and TRBJ2-2; 8 nucleotides line up with TRBD2. Per germline, CDR1 LNHDA and CDR2 SQIVND (reference sequence). This CDR3 is built from 15 residues. V shed 3 bases, J shed 5 bases, and the junction held 5 bases outside the gene matches. CDR3 sequence reads: CASSIQRGWTGELFF. CDR3 DNA: TGTGCCAGTAGTATCCAGCGGGGGTGGACCGGGGAGCTGTTTTTT. Combining the CDR3 with reference TRBV19 and TRBJ2-2 gives the whole variable domain DGGITQSPKYLFRKEGQNVTLSCEQNLNHDAMYWYRQDPGQGLRLIYYSQIVNDFQKGDIAEGYSVSREKKESFPLTVTSAQKNPTAFYLCASSIQRGWTGELFFGEGSRLTVL.

This clone was counted only a few times. The rearrangement joins TRBV27 to TRBJ1-6; no firm D call. Germline loops: CDR1 MNHEY, CDR2 SMNVEV (reference sequence). V was clipped by 9 bases and J by 8 bases, with 20 bases between them. The CDR3 totals 15 residues. The CDR3 here is CARGWEPPPYSPLHF. The CDR3 DNA reads TGTGCCAGGGGCTGGGAGCCCCCCCCTTATTCACCCCTCCACTTT.

The V call is TRBV7-9, the J call TRBJ2-3; D remains unclear. Trimming took 1 base from V and 12 from J, leaving 17 bases between them. The CDR3 is 14 residues long. The V gene's germline CDR1 is SEHNR and CDR2 FQNEAQ (reference sequence). CDR3 sequence (DNA): TGTGCCAGCAGCTTAGGTTTGGCGGAAAGTTCTCAGTATTTT. Amino acids: CASSLGLAESSQYF.

This chain uses TRBV27 with TRBJ2-1, with D hard to call. Looked up from germline, CDR1 is MNHEY and CDR2 is SMNVEV (reference sequence). CDR3 length: 14 amino acids. The germline V and J ends were trimmed by 8 bases and 0 bases, with 11 bases remaining between them. CDR3 region: CASAASGSYNEQFF. In DNA form, the CDR3 reads TGTGCCAGCGCGGCTAGTGGCTCCTACAATGAGCAGTTCTTC.

CDR3 residues: CASSQQKGYYGYTF. The CDR3 region has the DNA TGCGCCAGCAGCCAACAAAAGGGGTACTATGGCTACACCTTC. The chain recombines TRBV4-1 with TRBJ1-2; tentatively, D is TRBD1 (5 bases). The CDR3 loop spans 14 amino acids. Per the germline V gene, CDR1 is MGHRA and CDR2 is YSYEKL. Trimming pared 2 bases from V and 3 bases from J, leaving 10 bases between.

The chain employs TRBV9 and TRBJ2-3; no clear D. The germline CDR1 and CDR2 sequences are SGDLS and YYNGEE. V was shortened by 1 base and J by 5 bases, with 5 bases between the two germline ends. The CDR3 has 12 residues. CDR3 region: CASSVIRDTQYF. Here the CDR3 DNA reads TGTGCCAGCAGCGTAATCCGAGATACGCAGTATTTT.

The rearrangement joins TRBV7-8 to TRBJ2-1; 7 bases are shared with TRBD2. Trimming took 1 base from V and 8 from J; bases not matched to a gene: 2. The CDR3 runs 13 residues. Germline V gives CDR1 SGHVS, CDR2 FQNEAQ. In nucleotides, the CDR3 is TGTGCCAGCAGCTTAGGGGAGGGAGATGAGCAGTTCTTC. Translating it yields CASSLGEGDEQFF.

This chain joins TRBV4-2 and TRBJ1-2; no clear D. The CDR3 has 13 residues. Looked up from germline, CDR1 is LGHNA and CDR2 is YNFKEQ. With 5 bases removed from V and 14 bases from J, the gap between germline ends came to 21 bases. CDR3 coding DNA: TGTGCCAGCAGCTCAACATGGCAGGCGGGTGGAACCTTC. Amino acids: CASSSTWQAGGTF.

CDR3 nucleotide sequence: TGTGCCAGCAGTTACTCGACCCTAGCGGGAGCCGGAGGTTATTTT. Protein: CASSYSTLAGAGGYF. The rearrangement links TRBV6-2 or TRBV6-3 to TRBJ2-3, with 10 bases matching TRBD2. CDR1 MNHEY and CDR2 SVGEGT come from the germline V gene. There are 15 residues in the CDR3. The V segment lost 0 bases and the J segment 15 bases; nucleotides outside the gene matches: 12.

This clone appeared once. The chain couples TRBV10-3 to TRBJ1-1; D not resolved. Trimming took 0 bases from V and 0 from J, leaving 23 bases between them. The germline CDR1 and CDR2 sequences are ENHRY and SYGVKD. This CDR3 has 20 residues. CDR3 protein: CAISESTLDQARHMNTEAFF. The CDR3 nucleotides read TGTGCCATCAGTGAGTCGACGTTGGATCAGGCCCGGCATATGAACACTGAAGCTTTCTTT.

The chain uses TRBV7-3 and TRBJ2-7, with 11 bases that match TRBD1. Trimming at V came to 0 bases and at J to 3 bases, leaving 1 base not matched to a gene. CDR1 SGHTA and CDR2 FQGTGA come from the germline V gene. The length of the CDR3 is 15 residues. The CDR3: CASSLTGTGGYEQYF. CDR3 nucleotide sequence: TGTGCCAGCAGCTTAACGGGGACAGGGGGCTACGAGCAGTACTTC.

The V gene is TRBV5-5, the J gene TRBJ1-4; D is undetermined. V lost 0 bases and J 7 bases, leaving 10 bases between the germline ends. Germline CDR1 SGHKS, CDR2 YYEKEE (reference sequence). There are 14 residues in the CDR3. CDR3 protein: CASSLEWAVEKLFF. Here the CDR3 DNA reads TGTGCCAGCAGCTTGGAGTGGGCTGTTGAAAAACTGTTTTTT.

The V gene is TRBV18, the J gene TRBJ2-5; D might be TRBD2 (6 bases). V was shortened by 2 bases and J by 2 bases, with 12 bases between the two germline ends. CDR3 length equals 15 residues. Germline V lookup: CDR1 KGHSH, CDR2 LQKENI. This CDR3 is CASSPELGLQETQYF. Written as DNA, the CDR3 is TGTGCCAGCTCACCAGAATTGGGACTTCAAGAGACCCAGTACTTC.

This clone occurred a few times. The CDR3 region is CASDSRNTEAFF. CDR3 DNA sequence: TGTGCCAGTGACTCAAGAAACACTGAAGCTTTCTTT. V and J are TRBV19 and TRBJ1-1; D is ambiguous. From germline, CDR1 is LNHDA and CDR2 SQIVND (reference sequence). Trimming left V 8 bases short and J 2 bases short, with 9 bases between. This CDR3 is built from 12 residues. Using reference TRBV19 and TRBJ1-1 for the parts outside the CDR3, the full variable domain is DGGITQSPKYLFRKEGQNVTLSCEQNLNHDAMYWYRQDPGQGLRLIYYSQIVNDFQKGDIAEGYSVSREKKESFPLTVTSAQKNPTAFYLCASDSRNTEAFFGQGTRLTVV.

The V and J genes are TRBV27 and TRBJ1-1; D uncertain. In germline, CDR1 is MNHEY, CDR2 SMNVEV (reference sequence). Trimming removed 6 bases at V and 4 bases at J, with 9 bases between. The CDR3 is 12 amino acids. In DNA form, the CDR3 reads TGTGCCAGCAGGAGGGAGGGCACTGAAGCTTTCTTT. As protein: CASRREGTEAFF.

The chain combines TRBV11-2 with TRBJ1-5; 9 nucleotides agree with TRBD1. This CDR3 is 15 amino acids long. Trimming removed 1 base from V and 7 bases from J; junction bases left unmatched: 5. Germline V gene sequence: CDR1 SGHAT, CDR2 FQNNGV. CDR3 amino acids: CASSLVGQGNQPQHF. The CDR3 region has the DNA TGTGCCAGCAGCTTAGTAGGACAGGGGAACCAGCCCCAGCATTTT.